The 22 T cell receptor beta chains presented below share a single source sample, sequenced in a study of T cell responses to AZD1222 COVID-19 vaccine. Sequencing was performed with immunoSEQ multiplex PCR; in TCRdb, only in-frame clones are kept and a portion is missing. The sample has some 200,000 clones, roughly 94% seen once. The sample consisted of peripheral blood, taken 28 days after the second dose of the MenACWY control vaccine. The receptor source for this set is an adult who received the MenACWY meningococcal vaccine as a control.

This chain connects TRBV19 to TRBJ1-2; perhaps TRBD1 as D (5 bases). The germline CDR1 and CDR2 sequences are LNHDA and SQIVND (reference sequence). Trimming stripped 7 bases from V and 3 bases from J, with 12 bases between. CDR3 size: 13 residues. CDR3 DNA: TGTGCCAGTAAAGACAGAGCTCACTATGGCTACACCTTC. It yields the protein CASKDRAHYGYTF. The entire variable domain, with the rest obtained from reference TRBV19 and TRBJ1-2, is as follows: DGGITQSPKYLFRKEGQNVTLSCEQNLNHDAMYWYRQDPGQGLRLIYYSQIVNDFQKGDIAEGYSVSREKKESFPLTVTSAQKNPTAFYLCASKDRAHYGYTFGSGTRLTVV.

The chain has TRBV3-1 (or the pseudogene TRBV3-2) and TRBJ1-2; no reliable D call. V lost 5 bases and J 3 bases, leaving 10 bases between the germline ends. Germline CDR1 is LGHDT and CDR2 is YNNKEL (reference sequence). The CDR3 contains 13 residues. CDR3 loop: CASSLEIDYGYTF. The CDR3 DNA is TGTGCCAGCAGCTTAGAAATTGACTATGGCTACACCTTC.

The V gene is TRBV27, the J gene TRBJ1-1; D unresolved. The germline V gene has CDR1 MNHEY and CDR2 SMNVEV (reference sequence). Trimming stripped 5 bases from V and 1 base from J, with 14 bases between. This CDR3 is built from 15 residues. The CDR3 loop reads CASSPSTWGNTEAFF. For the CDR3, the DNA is TGTGCCAGCAGTCCCTCTACATGGGGGAACACTGAAGCTTTCTTT.

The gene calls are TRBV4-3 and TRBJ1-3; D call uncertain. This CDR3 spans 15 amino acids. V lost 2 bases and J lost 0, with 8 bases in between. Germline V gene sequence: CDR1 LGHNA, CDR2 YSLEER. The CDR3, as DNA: TGCGCCAGCAGCCAAACGGACGCCTCTGGAAACACCATATATTTT. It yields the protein CASSQTDASGNTIYF.

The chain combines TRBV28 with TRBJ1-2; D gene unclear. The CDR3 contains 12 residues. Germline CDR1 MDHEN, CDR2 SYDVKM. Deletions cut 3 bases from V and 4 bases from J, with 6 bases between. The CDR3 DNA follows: TGTGCCAGCAGTTTTCCGGTCTATGGCTACACCTTC. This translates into CASSFPVYGYTF.

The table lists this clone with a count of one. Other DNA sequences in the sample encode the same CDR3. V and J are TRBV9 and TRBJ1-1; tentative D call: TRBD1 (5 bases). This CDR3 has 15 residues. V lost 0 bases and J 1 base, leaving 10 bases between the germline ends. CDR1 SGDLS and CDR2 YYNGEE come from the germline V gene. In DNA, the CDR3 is TGTGCCAGCAGCGTAGTGGGTGGGGCGAACACTGAAGCTTTCTTT. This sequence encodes CASSVVGGANTEAFF.

CDR3 sequence reads: CASSLVGRGNSPLHF. CDR3 coding DNA: TGTGCCAGCAGCTTAGTCGGCAGAGGGAATTCACCCCTCCACTTT. The chain uses TRBV11-2 and TRBJ1-6; no reliable D call. CDR1 is SGHAT and CDR2 is FQNNGV in the germline V gene. The ends were cut back, 1 base at V and 7 bases at J, with 11 bases in the middle. The length of the CDR3 is 15 residues.

The CDR3 loop is CASSWGRQDQETQYF. For the CDR3, the DNA is TGTGCCAGCAGTTGGGGGCGCCAGGATCAAGAGACCCAGTACTTC. The V gene is TRBV6-5, the J gene TRBJ2-5, with D tentatively TRBD1 (6 bases). The germline V gene encodes CDR1 MNHEY and CDR2 SVGAGI. V gave up 4 bases and J gave up 2 bases, with 14 bases separating them. The CDR3 extends over 15 amino acids.

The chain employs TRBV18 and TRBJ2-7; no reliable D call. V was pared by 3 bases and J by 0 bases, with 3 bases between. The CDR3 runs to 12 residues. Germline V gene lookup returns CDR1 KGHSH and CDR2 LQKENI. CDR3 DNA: TGTGCCAGCTCACCGTCCTCCTACGAGCAGTACTTC. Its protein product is CASSPSSYEQYF.

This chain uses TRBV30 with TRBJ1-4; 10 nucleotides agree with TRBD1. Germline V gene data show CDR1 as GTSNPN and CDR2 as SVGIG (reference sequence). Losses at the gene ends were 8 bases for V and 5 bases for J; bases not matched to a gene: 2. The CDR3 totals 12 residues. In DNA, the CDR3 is TGTGCCGCGGACAGGGGGAATGAAAAACTGTTTTTT. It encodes CAADRGNEKLFF.

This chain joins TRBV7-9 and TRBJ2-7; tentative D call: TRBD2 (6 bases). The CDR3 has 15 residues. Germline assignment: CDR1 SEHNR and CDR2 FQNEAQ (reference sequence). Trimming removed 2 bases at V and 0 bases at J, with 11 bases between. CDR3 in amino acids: CASSLSSVPSYEQYF. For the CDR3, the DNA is TGTGCCAGCAGCTTATCTAGCGTCCCCTCCTACGAGCAGTACTTC. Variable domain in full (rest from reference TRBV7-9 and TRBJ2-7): DTGVSQNPRHKITKRGQNVTFRCDPISEHNRLYWYRQTLGQGPEFLTYFQNEAQLEKSRLLSDRFSAERPKGSFSTLEIQRTEQGDSAMYLCASSLSSVPSYEQYFGPGTRLTVT.

CDR3 residues: CASSNTGQGNQPQHF. CDR3 coding DNA: TGTGCCAGCAGCAATACTGGACAGGGGAATCAGCCCCAGCATTTT. The V and J genes are TRBV6-2 or TRBV6-3 and TRBJ1-5, with 9 nucleotides matching TRBD1. The J segment lost 4 bases and the V segment lost 6 bases, leaving 7 bases of the junction unmatched. CDR3 length: 15 amino acids. From germline, CDR1 is MNHEY and CDR2 SVGEGT.

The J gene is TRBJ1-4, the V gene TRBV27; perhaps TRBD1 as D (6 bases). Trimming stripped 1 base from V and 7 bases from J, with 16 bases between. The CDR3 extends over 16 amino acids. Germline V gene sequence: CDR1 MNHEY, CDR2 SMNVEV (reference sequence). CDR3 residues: CASSLFFGGRGEKLFF. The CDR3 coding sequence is TGTGCCAGCAGTTTATTTTTCGGGGGGCGAGGTGAAAAACTGTTTTTT.

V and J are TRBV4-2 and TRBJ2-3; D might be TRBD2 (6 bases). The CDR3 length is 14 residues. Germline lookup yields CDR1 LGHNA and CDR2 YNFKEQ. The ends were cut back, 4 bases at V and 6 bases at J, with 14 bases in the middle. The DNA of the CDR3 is TGTGCCAGCAGCCCCCGGGAGTCGCAGGATACGCAGTATTTT. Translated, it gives CASSPRESQDTQYF.

In nucleotides, the CDR3 is TGTGCCAGCAGGCCCGGGGTAAGGGCGGGGATCCCTGAGCAGTACTTC. Protein product: CASRPGVRAGIPEQYF. The chain is built from TRBV28 and TRBJ2-7; possible D gene TRBD2, 6 bases. Germline V gives CDR1 MDHEN, CDR2 SYDVKM. CDR3 length equals 16 residues. Deletions cut 6 bases from V and 7 bases from J, with 25 bases between. Filled out from reference TRBV28 and TRBJ2-7, the complete variable domain reads DVKVTQSSRYLVKRTGEKVFLECVQDMDHENMFWYRQDPGLGLRLIYFSYDVKMKEKGDIPEGYSVSREKKERFSLILESASTNQTSMYLCASRPGVRAGIPEQYFGPGTRLTVT.

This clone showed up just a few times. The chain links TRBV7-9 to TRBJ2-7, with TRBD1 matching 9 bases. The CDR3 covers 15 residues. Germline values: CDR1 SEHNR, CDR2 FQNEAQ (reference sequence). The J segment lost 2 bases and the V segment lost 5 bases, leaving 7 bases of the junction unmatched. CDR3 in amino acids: CASSPRRQGAYEQYF. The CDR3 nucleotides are TGTGCCAGCAGCCCCAGGCGACAGGGGGCCTACGAGCAGTACTTC.

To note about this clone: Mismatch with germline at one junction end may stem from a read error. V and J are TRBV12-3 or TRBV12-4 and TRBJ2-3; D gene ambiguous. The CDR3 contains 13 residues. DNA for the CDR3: TGTGCCAGCACTTTAGCTCCGATCTATACGCAGTATTTT. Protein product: CASTLAPIYTQYF.

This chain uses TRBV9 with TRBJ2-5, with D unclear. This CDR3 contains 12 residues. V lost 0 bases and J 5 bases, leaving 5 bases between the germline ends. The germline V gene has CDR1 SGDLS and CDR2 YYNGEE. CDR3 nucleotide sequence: TGTGCCAGCAGCGTAGCCGAGGAGACCCAGTACTTC. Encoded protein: CASSVAEETQYF.

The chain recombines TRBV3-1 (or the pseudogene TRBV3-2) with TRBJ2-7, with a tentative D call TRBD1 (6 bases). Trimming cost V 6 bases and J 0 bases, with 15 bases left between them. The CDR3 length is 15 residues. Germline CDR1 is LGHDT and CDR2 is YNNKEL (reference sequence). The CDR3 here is CASRPTGQSSYEQYF. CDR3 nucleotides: TGTGCCAGCAGGCCCACGGGACAAAGCTCCTACGAGCAGTACTTC.

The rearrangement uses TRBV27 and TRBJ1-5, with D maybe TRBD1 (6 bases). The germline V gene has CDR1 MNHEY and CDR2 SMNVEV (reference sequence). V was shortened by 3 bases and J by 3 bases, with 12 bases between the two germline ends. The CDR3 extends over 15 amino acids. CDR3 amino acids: CASSFGGRPNQPQHF. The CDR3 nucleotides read TGTGCCAGCAGTTTTGGGGGGCGCCCCAATCAGCCCCAGCATTTT.

CDR3 sequence: CASSPRLAGERETQYF. The CDR3 DNA follows: TGTGCCAGCAGCCCAAGACTAGCGGGAGAACGGGAGACCCAGTACTTC. This chain uses TRBV7-2 with TRBJ2-5, with 12 nucleotides matching TRBD2. The CDR3 totals 16 residues. The V gene's germline CDR1 is SGHTA and CDR2 FQGNSA. Germline trimming cut 5 bases from V and 5 bases from J; bases unmatched to any gene: 9.

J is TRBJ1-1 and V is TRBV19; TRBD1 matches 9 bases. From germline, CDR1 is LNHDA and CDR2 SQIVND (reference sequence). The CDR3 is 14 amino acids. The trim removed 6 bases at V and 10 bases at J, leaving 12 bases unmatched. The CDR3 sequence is CASRQDRGESGAFF. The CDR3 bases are TGTGCCAGTAGACAGGACAGGGGCGAATCTGGAGCTTTCTTT.